This T cell receptor beta chain is from a study of regulatory T cells in long-lasting Graves disease. Construction of the TCR beta libraries employed iRepertoire HTBI primers in conjunction with Arm-PCR of CDR3 regions. MiXCR, run by TCRdb on the multiplex PCR reads, gives a single entry per CDR3 protein. The sample has around 400,000 distinct CDR3 sequences, roughly 25% seen once; the top ten hold 25% to 35%. At least ten counts were recorded for this clonotype. Time point specified: persistent/refractory GD, antithyroid drugs over 5 years with positive TRAb. With RNA extracted from PBMCs as input, the TCR library was made. The ends were cut back, 2 bases at V and 0 bases at J, with 7 bases in the middle. Germline V lookup: CDR1 MNHEY, CDR2 SVGAGI. CDR3 size: 15 residues.

V and J are TRBV6-5 and TRBJ2-2; D possibly corresponds to TRBD1 (5 bases). The specimen was peripheral blood mononuclear cells (PBMCs), collected when the disease was refractory, from a patient treated with antithyroid drugs. The TCR was taken from a woman aged 40-49 years with Graves disease. The CDR3 region has the DNA TGTGCCAGCAGTTACCAACAGGCGAACACCGGGGAGCTGTTTTTT. It specifies CASSYQQANTGELFF.